The rows below give T cell receptor beta chains drawn from one sample of a study of T cells in Graves' hyperthyroidism and ophthalmopathy. TCRdb re-called the multiplex PCR reads through MiXCR, storing one row per CDR3 protein. The table lists some 770,000 distinct CDR3 sequences, roughly 15% of them singletons. Specimen: blood. The receptor source for this set is a man in his late teens or twenties with Graves' hyperthyroidism. Each CDR3 is given with its conserved first and last residue. D genes are given only for firm matches. Only part of the rows carry a size: once, few, many, or a class if the clone is expanded.

TRBV20-1	NA	TRBJ2-7	NA	TGCAGTGCTTCGGGGAGATACGAGCAGTACTTC	CSASGRYEQYF
TRBV28	few	TRBJ1-6	TRBD1	TGTGCCAGCAGCCCGGACAGGGGGGTAAAAAATTCACCCCTCCACTTT	CASSPDRGVKNSPLHF
TRBV6-1	NA	TRBJ1-2	NA	TGTGCCAGCAGTCCAATATACACCTTC	CASSPIYTF
TRBV19	many	TRBJ1-1	NA	TGTGCCAGTAGTATAGGCAGCAACACTGAAGCTTTCTTT	CASSIGSNTEAFF
TRBV27	NA	TRBJ1-2	NA	TGTGCCAGCAGTTTATCCCCTGGGCAGGGGAATGGCTACACCTTC	CASSLSPGQGNGYTF
TRBV3-1	many	TRBJ1-1	NA	TGTGCCAGCAGCCCTCACAGGGACACGGGCACTGAAGCTTTCTTT	CASSPHRDTGTEAFF
TRBV6-2/TRBV6-3	many	TRBJ1-1	TRBD1	TGTGCCAGCAACAAGGTCGGGACAGGGGCTGAAGCTTTCTTT	CASNKVGTGAEAFF
TRBV3-1	many	TRBJ2-1	TRBD2	TGTGCCAGCAGCCAAGGTCCGACTAGCGGGAGGGCCGAAGAGCAGTTCTTC	CASSQGPTSGRAEEQFF
TRBV11-3	many	TRBJ2-5	NA	TGTGCCAGCAGCTTGGCCGGGACACGACCCTACTTC	CASSLAGTRPYF
TRBV11-2	NA	TRBJ1-3	NA	TGTGCCAGCAGCCAAGGCTCCAGGTCAGGAATCACCATATATTTT	CASSQGSRSGITIYF
TRBV3-1	few	TRBJ2-5	NA	TGTGCCAGCAGCCAAGCCCCTTGGCGGGTCCAAGAGACCCAGTACTTC	CASSQAPWRVQETQYF
TRBV28	NA	TRBJ2-3	TRBD2	TGTGCCAGCACTCCGACTAGCGGCTCCACAGGTACGCAGTATTTT	CASTPTSGSTGTQYF
TRBV7-3	many	TRBJ2-5	NA	TGTGCCAGCAGCTTAAGGGCCGGGGAGACCCAGTACTTC	CASSLRAGETQYF
TRBV5-6	NA	TRBJ2-3	NA	TGTGCCAGCAGCTCCAAGGGAACGGGCTCCACAGATACGCAGTATTTT	CASSSKGTGSTDTQYF
TRBV20-1	many	TRBJ2-7	TRBD1	TGCAGTGCTAGAGGTGGCGGCCAACAGGGGTCCGAGCAGTACTTC	CSARGGGQQGSEQYF
TRBV29-1	NA	TRBJ2-1	TRBD1	TGCAGCGGTGCCTACGGGACAGGGGAGGGGGAGCAGTTCTTC	CSGAYGTGEGEQFF
TRBV28	NA	TRBJ1-1	TRBD1	TGTGCCAGCAGTTTCACAGGGGGCGGGAACACTGAAGCTTTCTTT	CASSFTGGGNTEAFF
TRBV29-1	few	TRBJ1-1	NA	TGCAGCGTTCATAAAAGGTTTGGGACTGAAGCTTTCTTT	CSVHKRFGTEAFF
TRBV4-1	few	TRBJ2-1	TRBD2	TGCGCCAGCAGCCAAGTGGTAGCGGGAATCTACAACGAGCAGTTCTTC	CASSQVVAGIYNEQFF
TRBV11-2	many	TRBJ2-1	TRBD2	TGTGCCAGCATCCAGAATAGCGGGAGGGCCTTCGATGAGCAGTTCTTC	CASIQNSGRAFDEQFF
TRBV27	NA	TRBJ2-1	NA	TGTGCCAGCAGTTTATCTGGGGTCCCCTACAATGAGCAGTTCTTC	CASSLSGVPYNEQFF
TRBV7-9	many	TRBJ2-7	NA	TGTGCCAGCAGCTTAGCGCCGGGATACGAGCAGTACTTC	CASSLAPGYEQYF
TRBV27	few	TRBJ2-1	NA	TGTGCCAGCAGTTCGTGGGCCTATACCTACAATGAGCAGTTCTTC	CASSSWAYTYNEQFF
TRBV12-3/TRBV12-4	NA	TRBJ1-4	NA	TGTGCCAGCAGTATTATACGGGGGGAAAAACTGTTTTTT	CASSIIRGEKLFF
TRBV27	many	TRBJ2-2	TRBD2	TGTGCCAGCAGTTTATGGGGAGCGGCGGGAGGGTCTCCCGGGGAGCTGTTTTTT	CASSLWGAAGGSPGELFF
TRBV7-7	NA	TRBJ1-1	NA	TGTGCTAGCAGCTTAGTAGGCGGGGGGGAGGACACTGAAGCTTTCTTT	CASSLVGGGEDTEAFF
TRBV2	many	TRBJ1-6	TRBD1	TGTGCCAGCAGCGTGGGACAGGGAAATAATTCACCCCTCCACTTT	CASSVGQGNNSPLHF
TRBV5-8	many	TRBJ1-1	TRBD1	TGTGCCAGCAGCCTCGCGGGACAGCCTTGGAACACTGAAGCTTTCTTT	CASSLAGQPWNTEAFF
TRBV9	NA	TRBJ2-7	NA	TGTGCCAGCAGCGTAGGAGCATCCTCCTCCTACGAGCAGTACTTC	CASSVGASSSYEQYF
TRBV24-1	many	TRBJ2-1	NA	TGTGCCACCAGTCAGGGTAGAAACTACAATGAGCAGTTCTTC	CATSQGRNYNEQFF
TRBV12-3/TRBV12-4	few	TRBJ2-4	NA	TGTGCCAGCAGCGGACGAGGACTAGCCAAAAACATTCAGTACTTC	CASSGRGLAKNIQYF
TRBV28	many	TRBJ1-6	NA	TGTGCCAGCAATACAGGCTGGTCACCCCTCCACTTT	CASNTGWSPLHF
TRBV20-1	few	TRBJ2-3	NA	TGCAGTGTTCTCCGACTAGGGGAAGATACGCAGTATTTT	CSVLRLGEDTQYF
TRBV7-2	many	TRBJ2-7	TRBD1	TGTGCCAGCAGCTCCCGGGACAGAATCGAGCAGTACTTC	CASSSRDRIEQYF
TRBV20-1	NA	TRBJ2-1	TRBD2	TGCAGTGGGCGCAGGACTAGCGGGAGGGCATCCTACAATGAGCAGTTCTTC	CSGRRTSGRASYNEQFF
TRBV5-6	many	TRBJ1-2	NA	TGTGCCAGCAGCGAAACCGGGTCCGGTGGCTACACCTTC	CASSETGSGGYTF
TRBV4-3	NA	TRBJ2-2	NA	TGCGCCAGCAGCCAAGCCGTAGGCCGGGGCACCGGGGAGCTGTTTTTT	CASSQAVGRGTGELFF
TRBV2	NA	TRBJ2-5	NA	TGTGCCAGCAGCTCGGACTCTGATGAGACCCAGTACTTC	CASSSDSDETQYF
TRBV20-1	few	TRBJ2-7	TRBD1	TGCAGTGCCCCCCAGACAGGGACCCCCCGCGAGCAGTACTTC	CSAPQTGTPREQYF
TRBV29-1	many	TRBJ2-7	NA	TGCAGCGTTGTGGAGGGGTCGGGTCCCTACGAGCAGTACTTC	CSVVEGSGPYEQYF
TRBV2	many	TRBJ2-1	TRBD2	TGTGCCAGCAGGCCACTAGCGGGAGGGTACAATGAGCAGTTCTTC	CASRPLAGGYNEQFF
TRBV3-1	many	TRBJ2-3	TRBD2	TGTGCCAGCAGTCCGACTAGCGGGAGTACAGATACGCAGTATTTT	CASSPTSGSTDTQYF
TRBV7-9	NA	TRBJ2-4	NA	TGTGCCAGCAGCCCCGGCCAAAACATTCAGTACTTC	CASSPGQNIQYF
TRBV28	many	TRBJ1-1	NA	TGTGCCAGCATCCCGAGCGGGGGATACACTGAAGCTTTCTTT	CASIPSGGYTEAFF
TRBV4-3	few	TRBJ2-1	TRBD2	TGCGCCAGCAGCCAAGACAGCGGGAGTATCGATGAGCAGTTCTTC	CASSQDSGSIDEQFF
TRBV28	many	TRBJ2-1	TRBD2	TGTGCCAGCAGTTTGCAAGCGGGAGGGTCCAATGAGCAGTTCTTC	CASSLQAGGSNEQFF
TRBV18	many	TRBJ1-1	NA	TGTGCCAGCTCACCACCGTGGGGGCTAGGGACTGAAGCTTTCTTT	CASSPPWGLGTEAFF
TRBV9	NA	TRBJ1-4	NA	TGTGCCAGCAGCGTTGATCCGGGCGAACCAACTAATGAAAAACTGTTTTTT	CASSVDPGEPTNEKLFF
TRBV20-1	NA	TRBJ2-5	NA	TGCAGTGCTAGAGAACTAGTAAGAGAGACCCAGTACTTC	CSARELVRETQYF
TRBV6-1	few	TRBJ2-3	NA	TGTGCCAGCAACCACCAGGACAGCCTCAAGGCTCCCACTAGCACAGATACGCAGTATTTT	CASNHQDSLKAPTSTDTQYF
TRBV28	many	TRBJ1-4	TRBD1	TGTGCCAGCAGTTCAACAGGGGCCTGGAGTGAAAAACTGTTTTTT	CASSSTGAWSEKLFF
TRBV11-2	many	TRBJ2-3	TRBD2	TGTGCCAGCAGCTTATCGAGCGGGAAATACACAGATACGCAGTATTTT	CASSLSSGKYTDTQYF